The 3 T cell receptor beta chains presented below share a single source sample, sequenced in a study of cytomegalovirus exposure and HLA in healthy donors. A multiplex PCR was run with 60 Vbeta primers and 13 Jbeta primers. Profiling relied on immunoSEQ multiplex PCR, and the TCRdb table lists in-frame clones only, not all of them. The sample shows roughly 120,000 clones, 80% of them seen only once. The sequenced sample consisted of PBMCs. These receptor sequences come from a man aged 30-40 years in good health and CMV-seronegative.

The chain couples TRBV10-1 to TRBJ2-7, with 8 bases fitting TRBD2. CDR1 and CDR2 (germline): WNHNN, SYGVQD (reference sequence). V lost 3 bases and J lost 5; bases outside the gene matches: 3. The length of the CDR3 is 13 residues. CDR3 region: CASSDVSGDEQYF. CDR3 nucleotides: TGCGCCAGCAGTGACGTTAGCGGGGACGAGCAGTACTTC.

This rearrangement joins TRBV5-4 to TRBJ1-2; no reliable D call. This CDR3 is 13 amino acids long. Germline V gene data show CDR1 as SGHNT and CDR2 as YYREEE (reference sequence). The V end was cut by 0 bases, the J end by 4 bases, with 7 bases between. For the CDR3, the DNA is TGTGCCAGCAGCTTGGACAGCTCCTATGGCTACACCTTC. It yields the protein CASSLDSSYGYTF.

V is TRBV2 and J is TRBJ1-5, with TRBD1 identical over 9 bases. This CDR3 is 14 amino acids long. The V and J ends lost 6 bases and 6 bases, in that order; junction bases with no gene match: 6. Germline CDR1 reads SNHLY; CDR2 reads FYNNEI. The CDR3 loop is CASSRQGESQPQHF. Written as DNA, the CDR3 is TGTGCCAGCAGCCGACAGGGGGAGTCTCAGCCCCAGCATTTT. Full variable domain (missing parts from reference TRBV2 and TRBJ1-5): EPEVTQTPSHQVTQMGQEVILRCVPISNHLYFYWYRQILGQKVEFLVSFYNNEISEKSEIFDDQFSVERPDGSNFTLKIRSTKLEDSAMYFCASSRQGESQPQHFGDGTRLSIL.